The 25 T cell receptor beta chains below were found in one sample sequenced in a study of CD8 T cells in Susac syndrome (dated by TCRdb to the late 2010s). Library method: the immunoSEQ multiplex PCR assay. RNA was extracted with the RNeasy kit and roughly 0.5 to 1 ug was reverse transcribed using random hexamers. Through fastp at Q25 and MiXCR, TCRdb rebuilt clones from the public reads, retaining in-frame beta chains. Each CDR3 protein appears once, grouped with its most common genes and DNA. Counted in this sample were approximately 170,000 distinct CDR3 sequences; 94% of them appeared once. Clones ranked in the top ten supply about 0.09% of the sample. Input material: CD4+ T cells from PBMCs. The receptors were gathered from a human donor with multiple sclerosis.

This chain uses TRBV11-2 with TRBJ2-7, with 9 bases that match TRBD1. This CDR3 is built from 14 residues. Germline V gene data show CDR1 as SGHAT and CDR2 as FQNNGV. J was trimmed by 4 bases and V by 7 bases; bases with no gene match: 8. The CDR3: CASTNGDRAYEQYF. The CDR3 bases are TGTGCCAGCACAAATGGGGACAGGGCGTACGAGCAGTACTTC.

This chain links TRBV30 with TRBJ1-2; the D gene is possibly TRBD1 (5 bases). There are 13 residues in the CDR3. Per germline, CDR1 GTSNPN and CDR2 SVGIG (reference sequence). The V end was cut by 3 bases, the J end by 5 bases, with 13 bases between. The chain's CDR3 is CAWSPGTPYGYTF. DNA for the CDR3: TGTGCCTGGAGCCCGGGGACCCCTTATGGCTACACCTTC.

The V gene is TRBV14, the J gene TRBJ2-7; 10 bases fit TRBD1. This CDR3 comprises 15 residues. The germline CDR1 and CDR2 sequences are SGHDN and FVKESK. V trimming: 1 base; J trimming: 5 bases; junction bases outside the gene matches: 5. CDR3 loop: CASSQGFGQGDEQYF. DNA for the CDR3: TGTGCCAGCAGCCAAGGATTTGGACAGGGGGACGAGCAGTACTTC.

The CDR3 loop reads CASSLTLNTGELFF. In DNA form, the CDR3 reads TGTGCCAGCAGCTTAACGCTTAACACCGGGGAGCTGTTTTTT. This chain uses TRBV7-2 with TRBJ2-2, with unresolved D. From germline, CDR1 is SGHTA and CDR2 FQGNSA. This CDR3 comprises 14 residues. Trimming pared 2 bases from V and 2 bases from J, leaving 6 bases between.

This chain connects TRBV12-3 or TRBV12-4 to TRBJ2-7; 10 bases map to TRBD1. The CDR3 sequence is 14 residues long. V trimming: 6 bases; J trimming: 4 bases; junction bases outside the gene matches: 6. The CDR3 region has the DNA TGTGCCAGCAGGGGGACAGGGGAGAGGTACGAGCAGTACTTC. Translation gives CASRGTGERYEQYF.

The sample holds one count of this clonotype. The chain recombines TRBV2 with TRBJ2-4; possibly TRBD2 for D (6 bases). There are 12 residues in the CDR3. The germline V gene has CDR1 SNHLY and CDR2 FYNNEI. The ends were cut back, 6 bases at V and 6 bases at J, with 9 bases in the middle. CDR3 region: CASRGDLNIQYF. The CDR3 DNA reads TGTGCCAGCAGGGGGGACTTAAACATTCAGTACTTC. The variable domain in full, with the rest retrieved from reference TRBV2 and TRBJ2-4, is EPEVTQTPSHQVTQMGQEVILRCVPISNHLYFYWYRQILGQKVEFLVSFYNNEISEKSEIFDDQFSVERPDGSNFTLKIRSTKLEDSAMYFCASRGDLNIQYFGAGTRLSVL.

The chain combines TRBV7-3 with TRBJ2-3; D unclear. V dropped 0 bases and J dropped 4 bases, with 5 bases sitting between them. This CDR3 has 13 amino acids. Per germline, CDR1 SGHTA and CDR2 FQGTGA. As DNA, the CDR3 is TGTGCCAGCAGCTTAACTCTCGCAGATACGCAGTATTTT. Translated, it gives CASSLTLADTQYF.

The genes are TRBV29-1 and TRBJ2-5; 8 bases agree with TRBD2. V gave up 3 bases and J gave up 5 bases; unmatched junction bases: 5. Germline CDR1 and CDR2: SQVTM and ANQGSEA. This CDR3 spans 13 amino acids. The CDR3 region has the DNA TGCAGCGTTGACGACCCGGGGGGGGAGACCCAGTACTTC. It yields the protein CSVDDPGGETQYF.

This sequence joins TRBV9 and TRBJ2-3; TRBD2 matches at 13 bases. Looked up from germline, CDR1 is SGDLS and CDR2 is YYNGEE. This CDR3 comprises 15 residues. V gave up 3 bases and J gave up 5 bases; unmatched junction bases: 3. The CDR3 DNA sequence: TGTGCCAGCAGCGCCCGACTAGCGGGAGGAGATACGCAGTATTTT. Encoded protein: CASSARLAGGDTQYF.

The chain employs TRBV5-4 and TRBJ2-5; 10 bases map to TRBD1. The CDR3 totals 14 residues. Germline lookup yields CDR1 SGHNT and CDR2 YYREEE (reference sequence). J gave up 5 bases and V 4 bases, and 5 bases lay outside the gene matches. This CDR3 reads CASSRQGAVETQYF. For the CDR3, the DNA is TGTGCCAGCAGCCGACAGGGGGCGGTGGAGACCCAGTACTTC.

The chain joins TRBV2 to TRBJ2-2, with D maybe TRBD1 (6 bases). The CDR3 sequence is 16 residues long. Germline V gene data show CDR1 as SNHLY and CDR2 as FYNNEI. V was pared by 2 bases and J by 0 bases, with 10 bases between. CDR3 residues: CASSEQGQTNTGELFF. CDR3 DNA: TGTGCCAGCAGTGAACAGGGGCAGACGAACACCGGGGAGCTGTTTTTT.

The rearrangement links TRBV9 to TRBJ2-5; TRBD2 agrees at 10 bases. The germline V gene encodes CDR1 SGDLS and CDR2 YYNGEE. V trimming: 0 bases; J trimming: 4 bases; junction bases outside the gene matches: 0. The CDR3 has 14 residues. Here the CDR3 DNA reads TGTGCCAGCAGCGTAGTAGCGGGAGGAGAGACCCAGTACTTC. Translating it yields CASSVVAGGETQYF.

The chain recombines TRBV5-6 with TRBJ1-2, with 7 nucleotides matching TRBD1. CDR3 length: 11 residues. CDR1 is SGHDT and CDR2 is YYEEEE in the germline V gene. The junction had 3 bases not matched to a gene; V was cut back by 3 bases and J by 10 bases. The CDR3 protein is CASSWTGHYTF. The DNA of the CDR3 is TGTGCCAGCAGCTGGACAGGCCACTACACCTTC.

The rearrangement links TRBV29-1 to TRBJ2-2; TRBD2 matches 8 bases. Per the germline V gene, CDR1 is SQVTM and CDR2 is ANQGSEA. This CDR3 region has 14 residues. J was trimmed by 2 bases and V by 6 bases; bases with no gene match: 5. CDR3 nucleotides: TGCAGCGTCGGGGGGGCAAGTAACACCGGGGAGCTGTTTTTT. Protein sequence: CSVGGASNTGELFF.

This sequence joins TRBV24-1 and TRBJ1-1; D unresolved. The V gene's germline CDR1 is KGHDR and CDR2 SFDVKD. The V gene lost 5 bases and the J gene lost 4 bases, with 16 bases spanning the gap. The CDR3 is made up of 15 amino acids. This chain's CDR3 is CATSGLFVPITEAFF. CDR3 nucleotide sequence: TGTGCCACCAGTGGATTGTTTGTTCCGATCACTGAAGCTTTCTTT.

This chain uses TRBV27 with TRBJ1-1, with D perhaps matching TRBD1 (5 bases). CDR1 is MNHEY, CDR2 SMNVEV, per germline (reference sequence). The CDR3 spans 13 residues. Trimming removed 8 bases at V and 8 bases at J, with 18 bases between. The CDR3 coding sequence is TGTGCCAGCGGACCCTTTTTAGGGGAAGAAGCTTTCTTT. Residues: CASGPFLGEEAFF.

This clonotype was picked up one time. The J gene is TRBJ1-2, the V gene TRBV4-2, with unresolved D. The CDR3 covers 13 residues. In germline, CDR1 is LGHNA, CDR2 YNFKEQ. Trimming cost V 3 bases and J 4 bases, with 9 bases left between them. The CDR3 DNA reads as TGTGCCAGCAGCCAGGGAGACGTCTATGGCTACACCTTC. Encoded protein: CASSQGDVYGYTF.

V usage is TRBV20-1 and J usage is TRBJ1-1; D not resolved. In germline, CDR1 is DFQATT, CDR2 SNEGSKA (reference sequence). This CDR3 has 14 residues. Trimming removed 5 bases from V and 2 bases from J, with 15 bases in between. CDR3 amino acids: CSAEFPGINTEAFF. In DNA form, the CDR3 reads TGCAGTGCTGAATTCCCCGGGATTAACACTGAAGCTTTCTTT.

CDR3 sequence (DNA): TGTGCCAGCAGCTTGGTGTTCTATCGAGAAGCGGGCGCATACGAGCAGTACTTC. It specifies CASSLVFYREAGAYEQYF. The rearrangement links TRBV5-6 to TRBJ2-7; D possibly corresponds to TRBD2 (6 bases). The ends were cut back, 0 bases at V and 4 bases at J, with 23 bases in the middle. This CDR3 spans 18 amino acids. Germline V gives CDR1 SGHDT, CDR2 YYEEEE.

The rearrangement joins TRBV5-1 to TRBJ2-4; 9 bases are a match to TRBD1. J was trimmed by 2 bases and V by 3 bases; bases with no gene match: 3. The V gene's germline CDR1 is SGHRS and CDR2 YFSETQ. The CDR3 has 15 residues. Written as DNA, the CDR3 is TGCGCCAGCAGCTCAACAGGGGGCTCCAAAAACATTCAGTACTTC. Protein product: CASSSTGGSKNIQYF.

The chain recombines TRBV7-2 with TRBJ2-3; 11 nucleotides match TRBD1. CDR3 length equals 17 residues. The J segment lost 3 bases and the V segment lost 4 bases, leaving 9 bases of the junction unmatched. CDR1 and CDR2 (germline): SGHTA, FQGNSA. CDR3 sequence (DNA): TGTGCCAGCAGCTCGACCGGGACAGGGGGTAGAACAGATACGCAGTATTTT. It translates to CASSSTGTGGRTDTQYF.

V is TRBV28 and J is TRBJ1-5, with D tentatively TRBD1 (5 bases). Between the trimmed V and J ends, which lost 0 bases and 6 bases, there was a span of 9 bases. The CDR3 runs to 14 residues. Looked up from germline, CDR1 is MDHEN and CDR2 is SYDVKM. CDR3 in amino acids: CASSLWGRVQPQHF. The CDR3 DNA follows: TGTGCCAGCAGTTTATGGGGCAGGGTTCAGCCCCAGCATTTT.

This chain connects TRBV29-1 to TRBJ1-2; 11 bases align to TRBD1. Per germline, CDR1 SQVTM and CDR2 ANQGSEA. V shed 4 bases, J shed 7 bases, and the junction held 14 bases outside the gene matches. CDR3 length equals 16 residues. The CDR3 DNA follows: TGCAGCGTTGGTGAAGTGGGGACAGGGGGTTTAGTTGGCTACACCTTC. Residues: CSVGEVGTGGLVGYTF.

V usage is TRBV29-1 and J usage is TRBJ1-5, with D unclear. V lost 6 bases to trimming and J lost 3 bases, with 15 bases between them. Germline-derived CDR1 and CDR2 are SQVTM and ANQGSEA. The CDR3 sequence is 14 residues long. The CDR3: CSVIGSGVNQPQHF. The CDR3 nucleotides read TGCAGCGTAATCGGAAGCGGGGTCAATCAGCCCCAGCATTTT.

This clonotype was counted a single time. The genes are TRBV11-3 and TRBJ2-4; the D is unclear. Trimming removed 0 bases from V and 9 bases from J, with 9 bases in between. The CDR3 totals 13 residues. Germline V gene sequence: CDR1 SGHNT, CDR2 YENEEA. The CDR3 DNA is TGTGCCAGCAGCTTAGACTACTCTGGCATTCAGTACTTC. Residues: CASSLDYSGIQYF.